This T cell receptor beta chain is drawn from a study of patients and donors after allogeneic stem cell transplantation. One entry per CDR3 protein, called by TCRdb with MiXCR from the RT-PCR reads. This sample yields 410,000 or so distinct CDR3 sequences, of which roughly 17% are seen a single time; just over 7% belongs to the top ten. This clonotype has only a few counts. Trimming cost V 0 bases and J 0 bases, with 18 bases left between them. Germline-derived CDR1 and CDR2 are MNHEY and SVGAGI. This CDR3 is 19 amino acids long. The sequenced material came from blood, either unsorted or a sorted T cell fraction (not recorded which). This TCR derives from a human donor who was either an allogeneic HSCT recipient or a stem cell or donor lymphocyte infusion donor (not recorded which). It is not recorded whose cells these are; they may come from a transplant donor. This chain links TRBV6-5 with TRBJ1-3; no definite D call. The CDR3 DNA sequence: TGTGCCAGCAGTTACTCGAAGGTTGGCGGGTCAGACTCTGGAAACACCATATATTTT. It specifies CASSYSKVGGSDSGNTIYF.